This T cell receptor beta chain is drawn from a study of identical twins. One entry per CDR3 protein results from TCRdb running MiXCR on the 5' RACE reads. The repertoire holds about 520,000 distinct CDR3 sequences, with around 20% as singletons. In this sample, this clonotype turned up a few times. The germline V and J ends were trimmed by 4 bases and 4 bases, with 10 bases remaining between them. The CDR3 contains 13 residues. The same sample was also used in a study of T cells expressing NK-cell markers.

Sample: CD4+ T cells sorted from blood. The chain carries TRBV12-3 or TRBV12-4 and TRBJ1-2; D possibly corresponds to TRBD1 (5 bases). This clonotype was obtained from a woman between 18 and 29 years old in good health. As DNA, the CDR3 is TGTGCCAGCAGTTATCGGGGGATCTATGGCTACACCTTC. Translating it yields CASSYRGIYGYTF.